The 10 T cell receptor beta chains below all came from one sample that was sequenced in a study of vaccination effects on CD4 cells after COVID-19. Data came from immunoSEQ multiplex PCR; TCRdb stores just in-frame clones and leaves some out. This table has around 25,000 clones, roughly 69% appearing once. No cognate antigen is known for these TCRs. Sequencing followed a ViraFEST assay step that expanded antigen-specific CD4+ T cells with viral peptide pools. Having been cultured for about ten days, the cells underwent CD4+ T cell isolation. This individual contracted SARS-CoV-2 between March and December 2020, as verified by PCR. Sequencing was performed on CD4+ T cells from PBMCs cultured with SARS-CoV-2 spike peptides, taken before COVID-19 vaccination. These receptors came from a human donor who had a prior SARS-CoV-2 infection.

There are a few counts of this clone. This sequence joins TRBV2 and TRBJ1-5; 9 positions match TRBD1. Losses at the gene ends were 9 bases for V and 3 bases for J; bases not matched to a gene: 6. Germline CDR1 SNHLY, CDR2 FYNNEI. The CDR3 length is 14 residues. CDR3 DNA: TGTGCCAGTAACAGGGGGCCTATCAATCAGCCCCAGCATTTT. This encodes CASNRGPINQPQHF.

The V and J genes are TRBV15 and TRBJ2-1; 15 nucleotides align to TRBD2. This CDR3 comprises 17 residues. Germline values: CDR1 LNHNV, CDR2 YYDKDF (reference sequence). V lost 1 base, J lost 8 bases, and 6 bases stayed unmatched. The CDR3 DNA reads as TGTGCCACCAGCAGAGGTGGGACTAGCGGGAGGAGGGATGAGCAGTTCTTC. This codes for CATSRGGTSGRRDEQFF. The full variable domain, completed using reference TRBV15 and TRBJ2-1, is DAMVIQNPRYQVTQFGKPVTLSCSQTLNHNVMYWYQQKSSQAPKLLFHYYDKDFNNEADTPDNFQSRRPNTSFCFLDIRSPGLGDTAMYLCATSRGGTSGRRDEQFFGPGTRLTVL.

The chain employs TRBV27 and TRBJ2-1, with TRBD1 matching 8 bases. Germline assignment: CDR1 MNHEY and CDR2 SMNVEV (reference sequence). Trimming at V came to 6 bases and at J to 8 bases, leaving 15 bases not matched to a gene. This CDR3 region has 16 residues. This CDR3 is CASSPMWQGAQDEQFF. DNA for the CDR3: TGTGCCAGCAGCCCTATGTGGCAGGGGGCGCAAGATGAGCAGTTCTTC.

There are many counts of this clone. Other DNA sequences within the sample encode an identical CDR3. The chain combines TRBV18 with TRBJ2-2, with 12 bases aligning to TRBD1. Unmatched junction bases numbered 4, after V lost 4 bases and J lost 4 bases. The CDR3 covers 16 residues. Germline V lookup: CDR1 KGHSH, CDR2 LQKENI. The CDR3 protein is CASSRPGQGATGELFF. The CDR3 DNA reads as TGTGCCAGCTCACGCCCGGGACAGGGGGCCACCGGGGAGCTGTTTTTT.

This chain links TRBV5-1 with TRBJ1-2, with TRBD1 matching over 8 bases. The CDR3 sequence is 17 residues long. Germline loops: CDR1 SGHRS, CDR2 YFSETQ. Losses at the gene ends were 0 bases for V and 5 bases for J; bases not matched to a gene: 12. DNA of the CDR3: TGCGCCAGCAGCTTGGCGGAAGGACAGGGTCCTGTTTATGGCTACACCTTC. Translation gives CASSLAEGQGPVYGYTF.

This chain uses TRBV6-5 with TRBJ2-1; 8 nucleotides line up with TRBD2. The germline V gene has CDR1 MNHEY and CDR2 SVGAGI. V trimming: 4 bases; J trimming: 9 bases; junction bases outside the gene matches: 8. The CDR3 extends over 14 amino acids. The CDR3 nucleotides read TGTGCCAGCAGTTCTGGAGCGGGAGTGGTTGAGCAGTTCTTC. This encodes CASSSGAGVVEQFF.

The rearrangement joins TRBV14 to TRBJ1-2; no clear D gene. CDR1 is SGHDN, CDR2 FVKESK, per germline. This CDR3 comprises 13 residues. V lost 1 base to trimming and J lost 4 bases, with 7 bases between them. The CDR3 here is CASSQGLGYGYTF. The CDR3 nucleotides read TGTGCCAGCAGCCAAGGGCTGGGCTATGGCTACACCTTC. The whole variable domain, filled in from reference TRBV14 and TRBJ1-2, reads EAGVTQFPSHSVIEKGQTVTLRCDPISGHDNLYWYRRVMGKEIKFLLHFVKESKQDESGMPNNRFLAERTGGTYSTLKVQPAELEDSGVYFCASSQGLGYGYTFGSGTRLTVV.

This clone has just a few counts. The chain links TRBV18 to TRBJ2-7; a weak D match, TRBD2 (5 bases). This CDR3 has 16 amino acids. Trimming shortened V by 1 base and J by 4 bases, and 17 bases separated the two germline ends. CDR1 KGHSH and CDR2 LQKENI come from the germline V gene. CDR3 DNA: TGTGCCAGCTCACCACTCGCCCCTCCGGGAATATACGAGCAGTACTTC. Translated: CASSPLAPPGIYEQYF. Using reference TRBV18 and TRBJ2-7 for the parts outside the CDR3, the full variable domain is NAGVMQNPRHLVRRRGQEARLRCSPMKGHSHVYWYRQLPEEGLKFMVYLQKENIIDESGMPKERFSAEFPKEGPSILRIQQVVRGDSAAYFCASSPLAPPGIYEQYFGPGTRLTVT.

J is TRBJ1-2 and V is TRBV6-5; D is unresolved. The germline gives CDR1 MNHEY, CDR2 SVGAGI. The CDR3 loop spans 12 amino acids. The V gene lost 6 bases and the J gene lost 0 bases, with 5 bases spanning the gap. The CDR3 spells CASRDPNYGYTF. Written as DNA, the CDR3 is TGTGCCAGCAGGGACCCTAACTATGGCTACACCTTC.

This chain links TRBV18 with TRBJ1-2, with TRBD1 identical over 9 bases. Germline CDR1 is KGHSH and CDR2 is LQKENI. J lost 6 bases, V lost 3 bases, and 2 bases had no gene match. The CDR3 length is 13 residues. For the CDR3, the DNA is TGTGCCAGCTCACCGGGGACAGGGAATGGCTACACCTTC. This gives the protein CASSPGTGNGYTF.